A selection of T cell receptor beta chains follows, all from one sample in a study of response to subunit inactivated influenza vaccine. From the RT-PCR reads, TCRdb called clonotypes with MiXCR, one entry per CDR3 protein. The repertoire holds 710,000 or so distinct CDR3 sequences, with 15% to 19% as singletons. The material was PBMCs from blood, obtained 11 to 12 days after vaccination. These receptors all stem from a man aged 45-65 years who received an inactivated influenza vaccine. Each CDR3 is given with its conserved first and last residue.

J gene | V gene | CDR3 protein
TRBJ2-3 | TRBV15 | CATSSVAGSTDTQYF
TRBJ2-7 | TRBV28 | CASSFSRWLMGNEQYF
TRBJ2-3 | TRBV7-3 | CASSKTGYTDTQYF
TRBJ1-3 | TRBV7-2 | CASSLTRGDAGNTIYF
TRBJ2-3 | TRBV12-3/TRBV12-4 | CASSLEVGLAGGSGPTDTQYF
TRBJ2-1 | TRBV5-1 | CASSFVSPEQFF
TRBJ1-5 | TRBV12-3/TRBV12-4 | CASSLSGTGRGNQPQHF
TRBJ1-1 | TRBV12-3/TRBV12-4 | CASSLAGTGLRAFF
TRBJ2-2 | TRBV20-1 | CSASDPGLAGVTGELFF
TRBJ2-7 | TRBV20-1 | CSAREGQSYEQYF
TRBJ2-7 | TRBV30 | CAWGPPGTYGNEQYF
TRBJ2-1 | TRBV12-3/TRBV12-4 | CASSLTSGGTYNEQFF
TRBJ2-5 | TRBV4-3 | CASSQGFGRETQYF
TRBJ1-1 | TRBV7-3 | CASSLTGGAATEAFF
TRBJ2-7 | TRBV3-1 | CATSPGTLYAYEQYF
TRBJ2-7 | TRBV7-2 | CASSSGRGSYEQYF
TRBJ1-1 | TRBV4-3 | CASSQEYAVTNTEAFF
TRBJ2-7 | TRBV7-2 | CASSSAGLRSYEQYF
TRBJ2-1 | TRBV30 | CAWSPTGLANNEQFF
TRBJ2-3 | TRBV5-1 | CASSRTDATDTQYF
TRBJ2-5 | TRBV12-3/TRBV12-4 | CASSFGGRGETQYF
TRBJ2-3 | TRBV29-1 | CSVEDIVTDTQYF
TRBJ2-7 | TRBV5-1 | CASRKDERPYEQYF
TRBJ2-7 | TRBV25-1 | CASSDRADGYEQYF
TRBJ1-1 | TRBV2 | CASMTGINTEAFF
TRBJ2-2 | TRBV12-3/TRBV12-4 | CASSFGQHTGELFF
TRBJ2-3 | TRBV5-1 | CASSLESRLFADTQYF
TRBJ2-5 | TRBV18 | CASSPLLEAQYF
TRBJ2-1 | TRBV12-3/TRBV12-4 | CASSLPPGRNEQFF
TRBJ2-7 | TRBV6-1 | CAASSTSGSYEQYF
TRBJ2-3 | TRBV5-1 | CASSLVGGASSTDTQYF
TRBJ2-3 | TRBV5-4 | CASSLDGGVTDTQYF
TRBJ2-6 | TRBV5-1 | CASSLEEGTVAGANVLTF
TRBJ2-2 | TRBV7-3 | CASSLAGRPGELFF
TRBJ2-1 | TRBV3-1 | CVSSLKFQPGGEQFF
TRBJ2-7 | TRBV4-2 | CASSQVPGAYEQYF
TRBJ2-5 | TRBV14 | CASSQMRETQYF